One and the same sample provided the 11 T cell receptor beta chains below, sequenced in a study of cytomegalovirus exposure and HLA in healthy donors. It was with 60 Vbeta and 13 Jbeta primers that the PCR ran. The table came from immunoSEQ multiplex PCR; TCRdb's copy has only in-frame clones and leaves some out. The data show some 33,000 clones, roughly 60% seen once. Sequencing was carried out using PBMCs. All receptors come from a man aged 45 to 65 in good health and CMV-seropositive.

V and J are TRBV28 and TRBJ1-4, with D possibly being TRBD1 (5 bases). The CDR3 contains 13 residues. CDR1 MDHEN and CDR2 SYDVKM come from the germline V gene. V was trimmed by 5 bases and J by 8 bases, leaving 12 bases between them. The DNA of the CDR3 is TGTGCCAGCAGTAGAGGACAAAGCGAAAAACTGTTTTTT. As protein: CASSRGQSEKLFF.

This chain links TRBV15 with TRBJ2-1; D is unresolved. The germline gives CDR1 LNHNV, CDR2 YYDKDF (reference sequence). V was shortened by 0 bases and J by 7 bases, with 4 bases between the two germline ends. The CDR3 length is 12 residues. CDR3 in DNA: TGTGCCACCAGCAGAGATTATAATGAGCAGTTCTTC. Its protein product is CATSRDYNEQFF.

The chain employs TRBV29-1 and TRBJ2-4; 7 bases agree with TRBD1. The CDR3 has 13 residues. Losses at the gene ends were 4 bases for V and 6 bases for J; bases not matched to a gene: 6. Germline V CDR1 and CDR2: SQVTM, ANQGSEA. The CDR3 DNA follows: TGCAGCGTTGTCTGGGACAGACTAAACATTCAGTACTTC. Its protein product is CSVVWDRLNIQYF.

The V and J genes are TRBV4-3 and TRBJ2-3, with D possibly matching TRBD2 (6 bases). V was pared by 4 bases and J by 0 bases, with 11 bases between. Germline CDR1 and CDR2: LGHNA and YSLEER. CDR3 length: 15 residues. The CDR3: CASSLSGASTDTQYF. In DNA form, the CDR3 reads TGCGCCAGCAGCCTTAGCGGTGCTAGCACAGATACGCAGTATTTT.

The chain joins TRBV5-1 to TRBJ2-7, with D perhaps matching TRBD2 (6 bases). The CDR3 sequence is 17 residues long. The V end was cut by 3 bases, the J end by 0 bases, with 19 bases between. Per germline, CDR1 SGHRS and CDR2 YFSETQ. DNA of the CDR3: TGCGCCAGCAGCTCCAGATCGGGACTTTCTAGCTCCTACGAGCAGTACTTC. Its translation: CASSSRSGLSSSYEQYF.

This sequence joins TRBV9 and TRBJ1-4, with D maybe TRBD1 (6 bases). There are 14 residues in the CDR3. V gave up 3 bases and J gave up 4 bases, with 10 bases separating them. Per the germline V gene, CDR1 is SGDLS and CDR2 is YYNGEE. CDR3 amino acids: CASSEGGINEKLFF. In nucleotides, the CDR3 is TGTGCCAGCAGCGAGGGGGGGATTAATGAAAAACTGTTTTTT.

This clone came up a few times. The V and J genes are TRBV5-8 and TRBJ1-4; 8 nucleotides align to TRBD1. The germline V gene has CDR1 SGHTS and CDR2 YDEGEE. The CDR3 covers 17 residues. J was trimmed by 1 base and V by 6 bases; bases with no gene match: 11. DNA of the CDR3: TGTGCCAGCACCCTGCTCGGGACAGGCGAAACTAATGAAAAACTGTTTTTT. This codes for CASTLLGTGETNEKLFF.

The J gene is TRBJ2-1, the V gene TRBV29-1; 13 bases map to TRBD2. Trimming at V came to 6 bases and at J to 3 bases, leaving 17 bases not matched to a gene. In germline, CDR1 is SQVTM, CDR2 ANQGSEA. This CDR3 comprises 19 residues. The CDR3 spells CSVRPHTSTSGGDYNEQFF. Written as DNA, the CDR3 is TGCAGCGTGAGACCGCACACAAGCACTAGCGGGGGGGACTACAATGAGCAGTTCTTC.

In its sample, this clone was seen once. The chain joins TRBV5-1 to TRBJ2-2; D is uncertain. The CDR3 runs to 14 residues. Germline V gene data show CDR1 as SGHRS and CDR2 as YFSETQ. With 0 bases removed from V and 1 base from J, the gap between germline ends came to 4 bases. The CDR3 is CASSLAWNTGELFF. CDR3 sequence (DNA): TGCGCCAGCAGCTTGGCTTGGAACACCGGGGAGCTGTTTTTT.

This sequence joins TRBV29-1 and TRBJ1-2; TRBD1 aligns across 9 bases. Germline trimming cut 7 bases from V and 4 bases from J; bases unmatched to any gene: 10. In germline, CDR1 is SQVTM, CDR2 ANQGSEA. The CDR3 has 14 amino acids. The CDR3: CSAPGTGLSYGYTF. CDR3 bases: TGCAGCGCTCCCGGGACAGGGCTATCCTATGGCTACACCTTC. Using reference TRBV29-1 and TRBJ1-2 for the parts outside the CDR3, the full variable domain is SAVISQKPSRDICQRGTSLTIQCQVDSQVTMMFWYRQQPGQSLTLIATANQGSEATYESGFVIDKFPISRPNLTFSTLTVSNMSPEDSSIYLCSAPGTGLSYGYTFGSGTRLTVV.

The DNA of the CDR3 is TGCAGCGTTGAAACCAGACTGAACACCGGGGAGCTGTTTTTT. It encodes CSVETRLNTGELFF. V and J are TRBV29-1 and TRBJ2-2; D is uncertain. The CDR3 consists of 14 residues. CDR1 and CDR2 (germline): SQVTM, ANQGSEA. Trimming removed 2 bases from V and 1 base from J, with 8 bases in between.